Below are 3 T cell receptor beta chains sequenced from a single sample in a study of blood T cells in healthy people across ages (dated by TCRdb to the mid-2010s). The method was 5' RACE. Reads for this sample came from an Illumina HiSeq 2500. The second PCR ran for roughly 7 to 12 cycles and used a J-beta primer mix along with a sample-barcoded 5' primer. TCRdb ran its own pipeline on the public reads, namely fastp trimming at Q25 and MiXCR clone calling, and kept in-frame beta chains. For every CDR3 protein sequence, its rows merge into one entry that carries the most common genes and DNA. The table for this sample lists about a million distinct CDR3 sequences; about two fifths of them were counted only once. The biggest ten clones account for approximately 14% of the sample. The sample taken for sequencing was blood. Source of these receptors: a man aged 18-30 years in good health.

In its sample, this clonotype was seen a few times. The V gene is TRBV5-1, the J gene TRBJ2-2, with TRBD1 as a possible D gene (6 bases). The CDR3 covers 16 residues. The V end was cut by 0 bases, the J end by 0 bases, with 9 bases between. Germline values: CDR1 SGHRS, CDR2 YFSETQ. The CDR3 loop is CASSLVGTTNTGELFF. In DNA, the CDR3 is TGCGCCAGCAGCTTGGTGGGGACAACGAACACCGGGGAGCTGTTTTTT. The full variable domain, completed using reference TRBV5-1 and TRBJ2-2, is KAGVTQTPRYLIKTRGQQVTLSCSPISGHRSVSWYQQTPGQGLQFLFEYFSETQRNKGNFPGRFSGRQFSNSRSEMNVSTLELGDSALYLCASSLVGTTNTGELFFGEGSRLTVL.

This clonotype was observed a few times. The chain links TRBV20-1 to TRBJ2-1; D gene ambiguous. V lost 3 bases, J lost 4 bases, and 10 bases lay in between. Per the germline V gene, CDR1 is DFQATT and CDR2 is SNEGSKA (reference sequence). The CDR3 covers 13 residues. CDR3 nucleotide sequence: TGCAGTGCTAGCGAAGAGTTTTACAATGAGCAGTTCTTC. Encoded protein: CSASEEFYNEQFF.

The chain couples TRBV25-1 to TRBJ1-6; tentatively, D is TRBD1 (5 bases). The length of the CDR3 is 15 residues. Germline values: CDR1 MGHDK, CDR2 SYGVNS. With 0 bases removed from V and 7 bases from J, the gap between germline ends came to 10 bases. The CDR3 nucleotides are TGTGCCAGCAGTGAATATGGGGGGAGGAATTCACCCCTCCACTTT. This translates into CASSEYGGRNSPLHF.